This entry lists 32 T cell receptor beta chains sequenced from one sample in a study of long-term antiretroviral therapy in people with HIV (dated by TCRdb to between 2020 and 2023). The immunoSEQ hsTCRB v3.0 assay was used at survey level resolution for TRB variable region sequencing. The source is immuneACCESS, and TCRdb retained only in-frame sequences with V and J called. Part of the clones is not carried over; for the studies checked, unresolved V genes explain less than half of this, and the remainder is unexplained. This sample is represented by about 18,000 clones; about 95% of them were singletons. Of the sample, around 1.4% falls within the top ten clones. This material consisted of unsorted PBMCs, taken less than 12 years after starting antiretroviral therapy. The receptor set was obtained from a man aged 25-45 years with HIV.

V usage is TRBV27 and J usage is TRBJ1-1, with D possibly TRBD1 on 5 matching bases. Trimming pared 7 bases from V and 1 base from J, leaving 16 bases between. Germline assignment: CDR1 MNHEY and CDR2 SMNVEV (reference sequence). The CDR3 runs 15 residues. The CDR3 sequence: CASTTPGTENTEAFF. The CDR3 coding sequence is TGTGCCAGCACCACACCCGGGACCGAGAACACTGAAGCTTTCTTT.

The genes are TRBV6-5 and TRBJ1-6, with D possibly matching TRBD1 (6 bases). The CDR3 length is 14 residues. Germline-derived CDR1 and CDR2 are MNHEY and SVGAGI. V gave up 4 bases and J gave up 14 bases, with 18 bases separating them. The DNA for the CDR3 is TGTGCCAGCAGTTCTTTAGGATCTCCAGGGGCCCTCCACTTT. Translating gives CASSSLGSPGALHF.

The chain employs TRBV6-6 and TRBJ2-5; D unresolved. Trimming left V 7 bases short and J 2 bases short, with 14 bases between. This CDR3 spans 14 amino acids. CDR1 is MNHNY, CDR2 SVGAGI, per germline (reference sequence). The CDR3 DNA is TGTGCCAGCACGTTCACTGAACCTCAAGAGACCCAGTACTTC. It yields the protein CASTFTEPQETQYF.

The CDR3 DNA reads as TGTGCCAGCAGGGGGCAGGGGGACGAGCAGTACGTC. Translation gives CASRGQGDEQYV. The V and J genes are TRBV6-1 and TRBJ2-7, with 7 bases that match TRBD1. CDR1 MNHNS and CDR2 SASEGT come from the germline V gene. The trim removed 6 bases at V and 5 bases at J, leaving 4 bases unmatched. CDR3 length equals 12 residues.

The rearrangement links TRBV6-4 to TRBJ1-2, with D unresolved. Germline V gene sequence: CDR1 MRHNA, CDR2 SNTAGT. V lost 7 bases to trimming and J lost 4 bases, with 16 bases between them. The CDR3 is 14 amino acids. DNA for the CDR3: TGTGCCAGCATCGGGCGCGGATTGACCTATGGCTACACCTTC. Translation gives CASIGRGLTYGYTF.

The CDR3 coding sequence is TGTGCCAGCAGTTCCCCCGACAGGGGGTTCTACAATGAGCAGTTCTTC. Its translation is CASSSPDRGFYNEQFF. V and J are TRBV28 and TRBJ2-1; 9 bases line up with TRBD1. The CDR3 extends over 16 amino acids. CDR1 is MDHEN and CDR2 is SYDVKM in the germline V gene. J gave up 3 bases and V 4 bases, and 7 bases lay outside the gene matches.

This chain connects TRBV7-9 to TRBJ1-5; D is possibly TRBD1 (5 bases). The CDR3 contains 13 residues. Trimming took off 5 bases at V and 5 bases at J, with 10 bases between the two ends. Germline lookup yields CDR1 SEHNR and CDR2 FQNEAQ (reference sequence). CDR3 loop: CASSRDSDQPQHF. DNA for the CDR3: TGTGCCAGCAGCAGAGACAGTGATCAGCCCCAGCATTTT.

The V call is TRBV6-5, the J call TRBJ1-1; tentatively, D is TRBD1 (5 bases). The germline V and J ends were trimmed by 7 bases and 11 bases, with 14 bases remaining between them. Looked up from germline, CDR1 is MNHEY and CDR2 is SVGAGI. This CDR3 comprises 11 residues. CDR3 sequence reads: CASTFQGRAFF. In DNA, the CDR3 is TGTGCCAGCACCTTCCAGGGTCGCGCTTTCTTT.

The gene calls are TRBV18 and TRBJ1-4; D unclear. Trimming took off 3 bases at V and 10 bases at J, with 18 bases between the two ends. This CDR3 contains 15 residues. Germline V gene lookup returns CDR1 KGHSH and CDR2 LQKENI. CDR3 DNA sequence: TGTGCCAGCTCACCTAACCCGTCCGGGTTCGGAAAACTGTTTTTT. Amino acids: CASSPNPSGFGKLFF.

The genes are TRBV5-1 and TRBJ2-3; possibly TRBD2 for D (6 bases). The V and J ends lost 7 bases and 6 bases respectively, with 21 bases between them. This CDR3 comprises 15 residues. Germline V lookup: CDR1 SGHRS, CDR2 YFSETQ. The CDR3 nucleotides read TGCGCCAGCGGGGAGGACGGTCAAAGTCGGGATACGCAGTATTTT. Encoded protein: CASGEDGQSRDTQYF.

The CDR3 bases are TGTGCCAGCAGTGGAGACGGCGGGGAGCCCCAGCATTTT. It codes for CASSGDGGEPQHF. The chain has TRBV2 and TRBJ1-5; D is ambiguous. V was trimmed by 4 bases and J by 8 bases, leaving 12 bases between them. Germline assignment: CDR1 SNHLY and CDR2 FYNNEI. The CDR3 is 13 residues long.

The J gene is TRBJ2-3, the V gene TRBV5-1; 15 bases are shared with TRBD2. Per the germline V gene, CDR1 is SGHRS and CDR2 is YFSETQ. V lost 6 bases and J lost 3; bases outside the gene matches: 8. This CDR3 spans 17 amino acids. The CDR3 DNA reads TGCGCCAGCACACCGGGACTAGCGGGGGGAGCAACAGATACGCAGTATTTT. Protein product: CASTPGLAGGATDTQYF.

The gene calls are TRBV11-2 and TRBJ2-1, with D unclear. From germline, CDR1 is SGHAT and CDR2 FQNNGV. The CDR3 totals 14 residues. V was cut by 1 base and J by 5 bases, with 9 bases left in between. The DNA for the CDR3 is TGTGCCAGCAGCTTAGGGAACAGCAACAATGAGCAGTTCTTC. It yields the protein CASSLGNSNNEQFF. The whole variable domain, remainder taken from reference TRBV11-2 and TRBJ2-1, is EAGVAQSPRYKIIEKRQSVAFWCNPISGHATLYWYQQILGQGPKLLIQFQNNGVVDDSQLPKDRFSAERLKGVDSTLKIQPAKLEDSAVYLCASSLGNSNNEQFFGPGTRLTVL.

V gene TRBV19 combines with J gene TRBJ1-5, with D hard to call. This CDR3 spans 12 amino acids. Germline V lookup: CDR1 LNHDA, CDR2 SQIVND (reference sequence). Trimming took off 7 bases at V and 4 bases at J, with 8 bases between the two ends. CDR3 nucleotide sequence: TGTGCCAGTAAGTGGGCTAATCAGCCCCAGCATTTT. Translation: CASKWANQPQHF.

The chain recombines TRBV30 with TRBJ1-4, with D uncertain. Germline values: CDR1 GTSNPN, CDR2 SVGIG (reference sequence). Trimming removed 5 bases from V and 0 bases from J, with 7 bases in between. The CDR3 length is 13 residues. For the CDR3, the DNA is TGTGCCTGGGCCGAGACAACTAATGAAAAACTGTTTTTT. Residues: CAWAETTNEKLFF.

The chain recombines TRBV7-2 with TRBJ1-3; no reliable D call. From germline, CDR1 is SGHTA and CDR2 FQGNSA. Trimming stripped 5 bases from V and 4 bases from J, with 12 bases between. The CDR3 runs to 14 residues. The CDR3 nucleotides are TGTGCCAGCAGCCCCACGGGATGGGGAAACACCATATATTTT. Its translation: CASSPTGWGNTIYF.

This clone has only one observation. The rearrangement uses TRBV28 and TRBJ2-7; 10 bases map to TRBD2. The CDR3 extends over 16 amino acids. The ends lost 4 bases at V and 3 bases at J; junction bases unmatched: 9. Germline assignment: CDR1 MDHEN and CDR2 SYDVKM. CDR3 DNA: TGTGCCAGCAGTTCAACTTGGACTAGCGGCAACTACGAGCAGTACTTC. Translating gives CASSSTWTSGNYEQYF.

The chain couples TRBV4-1 to TRBJ1-2; D is possibly TRBD1 (5 bases). There are 18 residues in the CDR3. Germline values: CDR1 MGHRA, CDR2 YSYEKL. V gave up 4 bases and J gave up 2 bases, with 23 bases separating them. The CDR3 region has the DNA TGCGCCAGCAGCCTTCCCCTTTTCACAGGAGGGGCGAACTATGGCTACACCTTC. Its protein is CASSLPLFTGGANYGYTF.

This chain uses TRBV6-6 with TRBJ1-3; D call uncertain. The germline gives CDR1 MNHNY, CDR2 SVGAGI (reference sequence). CDR3 length: 15 residues. V lost 2 bases and J lost 0, with 8 bases in between. The CDR3 DNA follows: TGTGCCAGCAGTTACCGCGACTCCTCTGGAAACACCATATATTTT. Translated, it gives CASSYRDSSGNTIYF.

This clone was counted a few times. The chain uses TRBV5-4 and TRBJ1-2; a weak D match, TRBD1 (6 bases). V was pared by 4 bases and J by 4 bases, with 14 bases between. This CDR3 has 14 amino acids. Per the germline V gene, CDR1 is SGHNT and CDR2 is YYREEE (reference sequence). DNA of the CDR3: TGTGCCAGCAGCCCATGGACACAGGGCTATGGCTACACCTTC. It yields the protein CASSPWTQGYGYTF.

CDR3 bases: TGTGCCAGCAGCCCGGACGAGTACGAGCAGTACGTC. Residues: CASSPDEYEQYV. The J gene is TRBJ2-7, the V gene TRBV2; D is unresolved. This CDR3 is 12 amino acids long. In germline, CDR1 is SNHLY, CDR2 FYNNEI. V was clipped by 6 bases and J by 4 bases, with 10 bases between them.

This chain links TRBV5-1 with TRBJ1-3; possibly TRBD1 for D (6 bases). The V and J ends lost 8 bases and 0 bases respectively, with 18 bases between them. Germline V gives CDR1 SGHRS, CDR2 YFSETQ. The CDR3 sequence is 16 residues long. CDR3 DNA sequence: TGCGCCAGTACAACAGGGAGCGGAAGCTCTGGAAACACCATATATTTT. Protein: CASTTGSGSSGNTIYF.

V usage is TRBV28 and J usage is TRBJ1-2; D is undetermined. Germline CDR1 is MDHEN and CDR2 is SYDVKM. This CDR3 comprises 11 residues. V shed 4 bases and J shed 4 bases, with 4 bases lying between them. The CDR3 sequence is CASSSLYGYTF. CDR3 nucleotides: TGTGCCAGCAGTTCCCTCTATGGCTACACCTTC.

The chain's CDR3 is CASSKGGGRKVSNQPQHF. For the CDR3, the DNA is TGTGCCAGCAGCAAAGGGGGGGGCAGGAAGGTCAGCAATCAGCCCCAGCATTTT. The genes are TRBV21-1 and TRBJ1-5. TRBV21-1 is described as a pseudogene. This CDR3 has 18 residues.

The rearrangement uses TRBV4-2 and TRBJ1-2; 7 bases are a match to TRBD1. CDR3 length: 13 residues. CDR1 and CDR2 from the germline V gene are LGHNA and YNFKEQ. V was clipped by 3 bases and J by 4 bases; unmatched bases: 2. The CDR3 sequence is CASSQAGGYGYTF. In nucleotides, the CDR3 is TGTGCCAGCAGCCAGGCAGGGGGCTATGGCTACACCTTC.

The rearrangement links TRBV5-1 to TRBJ2-1; 8 bases are a match to TRBD1. From germline, CDR1 is SGHRS and CDR2 YFSETQ. Trimming removed 3 bases from V and 3 bases from J; junction bases left unmatched: 5. This CDR3 is 15 amino acids long. The DNA for the CDR3 is TGCGCCAGCAGCTCGACAGGGGAAGGCTACAATGAGCAGTTCTTC. Translation: CASSSTGEGYNEQFF.

The chain recombines TRBV5-8 with TRBJ1-2; perhaps TRBD1 as D (5 bases). This CDR3 is 13 amino acids long. Germline-derived CDR1 and CDR2 are SGHTS and YDEGEE. Trimming pared 2 bases from V and 5 bases from J, leaving 10 bases between. The DNA of the CDR3 is TGTGCCAGCAGCTTCAGGGCCGATTATGGCTACACCTTC. It codes for CASSFRADYGYTF.

V usage is TRBV7-3 and J usage is TRBJ2-3; either TRBD1 or TRBD2 may fit D (6 bases each). The germline V gene encodes CDR1 SGHTA and CDR2 FQGTGA. The CDR3 contains 16 residues. The V end lost 2 bases, the J end lost 2 bases, and 14 bases lay between the germline ends. DNA for the CDR3: TGTGCCAGCAGCTTAGGGCGGGACACCAACACAGATACGCAGTATTTT. This gives the protein CASSLGRDTNTDTQYF.

The rearrangement uses TRBV28 and TRBJ2-1; TRBD2 might be the D (8 bases). Germline values: CDR1 MDHEN, CDR2 SYDVKM. Trimming shortened V by 3 bases and J by 9 bases, and 18 bases separated the two germline ends. The CDR3 covers 15 residues. The DNA for the CDR3 is TGTGCCAGCAGTTTGGGACTAGGGGGCTGGGCTGAGCAGTTCTTC. Protein: CASSLGLGGWAEQFF.

This rearrangement joins TRBV6-6 to TRBJ1-4, with a tentative D call TRBD1 (5 bases). From germline, CDR1 is MNHNY and CDR2 SVGAGI (reference sequence). The germline V and J ends were trimmed by 4 bases and 8 bases, with 11 bases remaining between them. This CDR3 spans 13 amino acids. CDR3 loop: CASSSQGWEKLFF. The CDR3 coding sequence is TGTGCCAGCAGTTCGCAGGGTTGGGAAAAACTGTTTTTT.

This chain links TRBV2 with TRBJ1-1, with D possibly TRBD1 on 6 matching bases. Between the trimmed V and J ends, which lost 6 bases and 5 bases, there was a span of 16 bases. This CDR3 has 14 residues. Per the germline V gene, CDR1 is SNHLY and CDR2 is FYNNEI. The CDR3 coding sequence is TGTGCCAGCAGCCGAAACAGGGTGGGGACTGAAGCTTTCTTT. Amino acid sequence: CASSRNRVGTEAFF.

The chain uses TRBV5-1 and TRBJ1-1; 7 nucleotides match TRBD1. There are 15 residues in the CDR3. The germline CDR1 and CDR2 sequences are SGHRS and YFSETQ. V shed 1 base and J 3 bases; nucleotides not matched to a gene: 6. The CDR3 DNA is TGCGCCAGCAGCTTGTGGCGACAGGGAGACACTGAAGCTTTCTTT. Encoded protein: CASSLWRQGDTEAFF.